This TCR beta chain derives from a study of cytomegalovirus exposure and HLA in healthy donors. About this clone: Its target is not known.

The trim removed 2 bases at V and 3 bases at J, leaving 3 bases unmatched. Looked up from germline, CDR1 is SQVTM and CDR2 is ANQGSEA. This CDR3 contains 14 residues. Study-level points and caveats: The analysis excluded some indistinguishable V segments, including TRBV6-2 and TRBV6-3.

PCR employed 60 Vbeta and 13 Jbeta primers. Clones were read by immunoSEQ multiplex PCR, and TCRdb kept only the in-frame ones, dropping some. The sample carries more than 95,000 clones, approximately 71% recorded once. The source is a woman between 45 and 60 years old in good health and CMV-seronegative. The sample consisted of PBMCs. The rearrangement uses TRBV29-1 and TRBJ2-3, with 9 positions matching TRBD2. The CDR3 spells CSVEPSGKTDTQYF. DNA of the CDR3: TGCAGCGTTGAACCTAGCGGGAAGACAGATACGCAGTATTTT.